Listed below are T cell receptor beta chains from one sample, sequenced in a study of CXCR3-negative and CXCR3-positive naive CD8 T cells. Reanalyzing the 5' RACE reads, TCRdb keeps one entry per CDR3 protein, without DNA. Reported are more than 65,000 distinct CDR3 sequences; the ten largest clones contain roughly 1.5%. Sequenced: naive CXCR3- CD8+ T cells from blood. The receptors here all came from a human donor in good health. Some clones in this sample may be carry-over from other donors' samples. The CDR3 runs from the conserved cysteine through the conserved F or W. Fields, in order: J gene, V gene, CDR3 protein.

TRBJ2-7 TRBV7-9 CASSGVRVGWEQYF
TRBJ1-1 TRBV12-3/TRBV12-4 CASIWDANTEAFF
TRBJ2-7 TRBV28 CASSLVGGLASYEQYF
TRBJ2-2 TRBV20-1 CSARRGGRDTGELFF
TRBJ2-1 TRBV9 CASSEDGGSNEQFF
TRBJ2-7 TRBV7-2 CASSLSRDTSYEQYF
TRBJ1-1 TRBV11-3 CASSPRGTEAFF
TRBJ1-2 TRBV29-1 CSVEVDRGNGYTF
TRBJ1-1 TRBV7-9 CASSGTTNTEAFF
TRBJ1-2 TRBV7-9 CASSLLTGGNYGYTF
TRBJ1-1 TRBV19 CASSASPGLNTEAFF
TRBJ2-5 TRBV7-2 CASSSWPGQKETQYF
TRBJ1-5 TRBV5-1 CASSPGGLNQPQHF
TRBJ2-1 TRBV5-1 CASSLLPSGGAGSYNEQFF
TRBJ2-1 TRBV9 CASSPPDNRDEQFF
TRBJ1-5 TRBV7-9 CASSLSRNNQPQHF
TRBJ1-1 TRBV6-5 CASSWDSEAFF
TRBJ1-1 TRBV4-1 CASSQDLEGTSEAFF
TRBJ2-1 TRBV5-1 CASSLALLAGGPGDEQFF
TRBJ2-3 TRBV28 CASSLELAGEADTQYF
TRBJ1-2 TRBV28 CASSHTLVRDTNYGYTF
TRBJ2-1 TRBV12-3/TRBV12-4 CASSPGAKNEQFF
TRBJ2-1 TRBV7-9 CASSSTRGVDEQFF
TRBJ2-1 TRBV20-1 CSARSREGMRDEQFF
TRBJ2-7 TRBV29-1 CSVESGRAYGQYF
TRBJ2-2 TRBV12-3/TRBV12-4 CASNPGLAGGKNTGELFF
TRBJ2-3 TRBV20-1 CSAIIMERQAGSTDTQYF